This T cell receptor beta chain came from a study of T cells after yellow fever vaccination. It was through 5'RACE template switching that TCR cDNA was made, with a universal primer site and UMIs added. TCRdb reprocessed the 5' RACE reads via MiXCR and lists one record per CDR3 protein. The profile shows under 250,000 distinct CDR3 sequences, 2.5% to 3.5% of them singletons. Concerning this clonotype: The antigen is not known.

Findings and caveats of the study: A weaker but faster secondary response was observed, peaking on day 5 versus 15. A large majority of primary-vaccination clones showed up again after the booster (96% CD4, roughly 91% CD8). Abundant bulk-population clonotypes could contaminate the FACS-sorted repertoires.

Germline CDR1 is MNHEY and CDR2 is SVGAGI. This CDR3 region has 13 residues. The ends were cut back, 5 bases at V and 6 bases at J, with 13 bases in the middle. The rearrangement uses TRBV6-5 and TRBJ2-5, with unresolved D. Specimen: CD4+ T cells sorted from PBMCs, collected 10 days after the yellow fever booster vaccination. The sequence came from a man between 18 and 29 years old who received the YFV17D yellow fever vaccine. The CDR3 sequence: CASSDPGVQTQYF. The DNA for the CDR3 is TGTGCCAGCAGTGACCCCGGCGTTCAGACCCAGTACTTC.